The next 10 T cell receptor beta chains were all read from a single sample in a study of T cell repertoires in cytomegalovirus infection (dated by TCRdb to about 2019). In light of the paper, this sample's treatment or condition label describes: in vitro stimulation with specific CMV peptide epitopes to enrich CMV-specific T cells. The sample was run on an Illumina HiSeq 1500. TCRdb trimmed public reads at Q25 via fastp, called clones via MiXCR and kept in-frame beta chains. CDR3 protein duplicates are merged, each entry listing the most common genes and DNA. This sample comprises hundreds of thousands of distinct CDR3 sequences, 31% of them detected only once. The ten largest clones take up roughly an eighth of the sample. No antigen is known for these receptors. Specimen: cultured CD8+ T cells from PBMCs, collected from culture after CMV antigen stimulation. Source of these receptors: a human donor in good health (CMV status not recorded). Some clones in this sample may be carry-over from other donors' samples.

This clonotype was seen only a few times. V usage is TRBV7-2 and J usage is TRBJ2-5, with D perhaps matching TRBD2 (6 bases). With 3 bases removed from V and 3 bases from J, the gap between germline ends came to 11 bases. Germline CDR1 and CDR2: SGHTA and FQGNSA. This CDR3 is 14 amino acids long. The CDR3 region has the DNA TGTGCCAGCAGCTTCCGGGACTCCAAAGAGACCCAGTACTTC. It specifies CASSFRDSKETQYF.

The chain couples TRBV27 to TRBJ1-5; no definite D call. V lost 5 bases and J lost 6, with 20 bases in between. Per the germline V gene, CDR1 is MNHEY and CDR2 is SMNVEV (reference sequence). CDR3 length: 16 amino acids. The CDR3, as DNA: TGTGCCAGCAGTCTCTCCTCCGGCCCCGCGGGTCAGCCCCAGCATTTT. This gives the protein CASSLSSGPAGQPQHF.

The J gene is TRBJ1-1, the V gene TRBV2, with 9 bases that match TRBD1. Germline CDR1 SNHLY, CDR2 FYNNEI. Trimming removed 6 bases from V and 0 bases from J; junction bases left unmatched: 8. The CDR3 has 16 residues. The CDR3 DNA is TGTGCCAGCAGGTCCTTGGACAGGGGTATGAACACTGAAGCTTTCTTT. Translating gives CASRSLDRGMNTEAFF.

This clonotype was found a few times. This chain links TRBV27 with TRBJ2-3, with D perhaps matching TRBD1 (6 bases). Germline V gene data show CDR1 as MNHEY and CDR2 as SMNVEV (reference sequence). Trimming cost V 8 bases and J 3 bases, with 33 bases left between them. This CDR3 has 20 amino acids. The CDR3 nucleotides read TGTGCCAGCGGATACCCCTATGACGCTCGGACAGCAACGGGGACAGATACGCAGTATTTT. Protein sequence: CASGYPYDARTATGTDTQYF.

The V gene is TRBV28, the J gene TRBJ1-1, with TRBD1 matching over 8 bases. Germline loops: CDR1 MDHEN, CDR2 SYDVKM. The CDR3 is made up of 12 amino acids. V shed 7 bases, J shed 9 bases, and the junction held 7 bases outside the gene matches. CDR3 DNA sequence: TGTGCCAGCATCCTCGGACAGGGTAAAGCTTTCTTT. This codes for CASILGQGKAFF.

This clonotype was seen a single time. One base away lies a much larger clone, so this may be a sequencing read error. This chain uses TRBV12-3 or TRBV12-4 with TRBJ2-7; D remains ambiguous. CDR3 length: 14 amino acids. Trimming stripped 8 bases from V and 3 bases from J, with 17 bases between. CDR3 coding DNA: TGTGCCAGCGCTGATTCCAGGCGGTTCTACGAGCAGTACTTC. Translating it yields CASADSRRFYEQYF.

The rearrangement joins TRBV10-3 to TRBJ2-7; the D is unclear. Between the trimmed V and J ends, which lost 2 bases and 7 bases, there was a span of 12 bases. The CDR3 consists of 13 residues. CDR1 and CDR2 (germline): ENHRY, SYGVKD. The CDR3 region is CAISEIGAREQYV. CDR3 in DNA: TGTGCCATCAGTGAGATCGGAGCCCGGGAGCAGTACGTC.

This clonotype came up a few times. The chain has TRBV15 and TRBJ2-1; 15 nucleotides line up with TRBD2. V shed 5 bases, J shed 7 bases, and the junction held 12 bases outside the gene matches. Germline V gene lookup returns CDR1 LNHNV and CDR2 YYDKDF (reference sequence). The CDR3 spans 18 residues. CDR3 nucleotides: TGTGCCACCAGCGAGGGGGCCACCGGGACTAGCGGGGGGAATGAGCAGTTCTTC. Translation: CATSEGATGTSGGNEQFF.

Notes on this clonotype: At one end, the junction sequence differs from germline, possibly due to a read error. The rearrangement links TRBV19 to TRBJ1-2, with 9 positions matching TRBD1. The CDR3 loop spans 12 amino acids. Germline V gene lookup returns CDR1 LNHDA and CDR2 SQIVND (reference sequence). In nucleotides, the CDR3 is TGTGCCAGTAAACAGGGGGCGGTTGGTTACGCCTTC. As protein: CASKQGAVGYAF.

This chain links TRBV5-1 with TRBJ2-4; 9 nucleotides line up with TRBD1. CDR3 size: 14 residues. Germline CDR1 reads SGHRS; CDR2 reads YFSETQ. V trimming: 4 bases; J trimming: 6 bases; junction bases outside the gene matches: 5. In DNA, the CDR3 is TGCGCCAGCAGCACCGCGGACAGGGGAAACATTCAGTACTTC. Protein product: CASSTADRGNIQYF.